This T cell receptor (beta chain) is drawn from a study of CD8+ T cells in alopecia areata. Study details: Tofacitinib was taken orally by treated patients, and the dose was 5 to 10 mg twice daily. Study-wide points: Scalp clonality and expanded CD8+ clones among the top 100 were significantly decreased by tofacitinib. Scalp sequencing also captures normal skin's resident alphabeta T cells.

The treatment is: oral pan-JAK inhibitor, 5-10 mg twice daily. The length of the CDR3 is 16 residues. Germline V gene sequence: CDR1 SGHAT, CDR2 FQNNGV. With 5 bases clipped from V and 3 bases from J, the junction kept 10 bases outside the gene matches. Reverse transcription of extracted RNA yielded cDNA, which provided the sequencing template. Using immunoSEQ multiplex PCR, the repertoire was profiled, and TCRdb retains in-frame clones only, with some absent. The data show more than 100,000 clones, about nine tenths seen once. Concerning this clone itself: Antigen unknown.

This sequence originates from a human donor with alopecia areata. This material consisted of CD8+ T cells sorted from blood, taken at approximately week 34, from a patient treated with tofacitinib. The chain joins TRBV11-2 to TRBJ1-2; 9 bases agree with TRBD1. In DNA, the CDR3 is TGTGCCAGCAGCCGGGGACAGGGAGAGGGTTACTATGGCTACACCTTC. It yields the protein CASSRGQGEGYYGYTF.